The clone carrying this TCR beta chain has only a few counts. The CDR3 length is 16 residues. V was shortened by 4 bases and J by 2 bases, with 18 bases between the two germline ends. The data stem from a study of T-cell reconstitution after alpha-beta-depleted transplantation in children. Construction of the TCRbeta library involved unique molecular identifiers. Each CDR3 protein is one row after TCRdb ran MiXCR on the PCR reads. The table records almost 500,000 distinct CDR3 sequences, around 12% of them present only once. This receptor was identified in a human donor who donated a stem cell graft to a child with combined immunodeficiency. V gene TRBV12-3 or TRBV12-4 combines with J gene TRBJ2-7, with D possibly being TRBD1 (5 bases). The sample consisted of PBMCs from the stem cell graft donor, taken from the stem cell graft. The CDR3, as DNA: TGTGCCAGCAGTTCCCCGGGTGCGGACACAGCCTACGAGCAGTACTTC. Encoded protein: CASSSPGADTAYEQYF.